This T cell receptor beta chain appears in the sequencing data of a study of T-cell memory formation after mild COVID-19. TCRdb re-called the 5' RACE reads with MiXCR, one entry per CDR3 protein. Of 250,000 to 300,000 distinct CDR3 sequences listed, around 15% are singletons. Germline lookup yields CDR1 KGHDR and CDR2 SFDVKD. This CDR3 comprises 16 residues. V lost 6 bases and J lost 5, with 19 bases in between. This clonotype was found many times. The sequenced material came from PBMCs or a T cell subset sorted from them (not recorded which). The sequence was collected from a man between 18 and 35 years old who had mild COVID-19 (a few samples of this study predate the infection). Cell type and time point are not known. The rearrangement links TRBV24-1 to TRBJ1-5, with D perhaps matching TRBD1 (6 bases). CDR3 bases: TGTGCCACCAGTCCAGGGGTCGGCAGGGGTGATCAGCCCCAGCATTTT. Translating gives CATSPGVGRGDQPQHF.